Included here is one TCR beta chain sequence, with context. What it recognizes is unknown. The source of the sample is a study of blood T cells in healthy people across ages. Study results and caveats: Naive CD4+ cells and diversity were both higher in long-lived donors than in aged donors.

Germline V CDR1 and CDR2: LNHDA, SQIVND (reference sequence). Trimming at V came to 9 bases and at J to 11 bases, leaving 7 bases not matched to a gene. The CDR3 loop spans 11 amino acids. Then a second PCR, running about 6 to 11 cycles, was carried out with a sample-barcoded 5' primer and a J-beta primer mix. Every cDNA molecule bore a tag from a template-switch adaptor containing 12 random nucleotides. MiXCR was run by TCRdb on the 5' RACE reads, yielding one entry per CDR3 protein. The table includes hundreds of thousands of distinct CDR3 sequences, approximately 43% detected once. The chain combines TRBV19 with TRBJ1-1, with 9 bases matching TRBD1. The specimen sequenced was blood. This receptor was identified in a woman aged 60 to 75 in good health. CDR3 loop: CASRDRVLAFF. DNA for the CDR3: TGTGCCAGCCGGGACAGGGTGCTGGCTTTCTTT.